These T cell receptor beta chains were read from a single sample in a study of tumor-infiltrating lymphocytes in localized non-small cell lung cancer. Here immunoSEQ multiplex PCR was the method, and the copy in TCRdb shows in-frame clones only, minus some. The top ten hold around 3.8% of the sample, which has around 13,000 clones, approximately 83% seen once. Specimen: uninvolved lung tissue not adjacent to the tumor. Receptors were obtained from a human donor with non-small cell lung cancer. CDR3s include the opening cysteine and the closing phenylalanine or tryptophan. D genes are given only for firm matches. Clone size, where shown, is once, few, many, or a class for clones that have expanded.

NA,TRBV14,NA,TRBJ2-4,CASSHVGGRNIQYF,TGTGCCAGCAGCCATGTCGGGGGTAGAAACATTCAGTACTTC
TRBD1,TRBV7-9,NA,TRBJ1-2,CASSIDRGPNYGYTF,TGTGCCAGCAGCATCGACAGGGGGCCTAACTATGGCTACACCTTC
TRBD2,TRBV2,NA,TRBJ2-5,CASSETSGLGETQYF,TGTGCCAGCAGTGAGACTAGCGGGCTTGGAGAGACCCAGTACTTC
NA,TRBV27,once,TRBJ1-2,CASSLYRGYGYTF,TGTGCCAGCAGTTTATATCGGGGCTATGGCTACACCTTC
TRBD2,TRBV5-6,NA,TRBJ2-1,CASSSRESYNEQFF,TGTGCCAGCAGCTCGCGGGAGTCCTACAATGAGCAGTTCTTC
TRBD1,TRBV6-1,NA,TRBJ2-7,CASWTGGNEQYF,TGTGCCAGCTGGACAGGGGGTAACGAGCAGTACTTC
NA,TRBV12-1,NA,TRBJ1-1,CASSPGQVLGNTEAFF,TGTGCCAGCAGCCCTGGACAGGTGTTGGGAAACACTGAAGCTTTCTTT
TRBD1,TRBV5-1,NA,TRBJ1-1,CASSLEGGRTEAFF,TGCGCCAGCAGCTTGGAAGGGGGCCGCACTGAAGCTTTCTTT
TRBD1,TRBV5-6,NA,TRBJ1-2,CASSLGTGDSNYGYTF,TGTGCCAGCAGCTTGGGGACAGGAGACTCTAACTATGGCTACACCTTC
NA,TRBV7-9,NA,TRBJ2-5,CASSLRGGARRETQYF,TGTGCCAGCAGCTTAAGGGGCGGGGCGCGGCGGGAGACCCAGTACTTC
NA,TRBV5-6,NA,TRBJ1-6,CASSFLGDSYNSPLHF,TGTGCCAGCAGCTTTTTAGGGGACTCCTATAATTCACCCCTCCACTTT
NA,TRBV10-3,NA,TRBJ1-2,CAISEDQVVGYTF,TGTGCCATCAGTGAGGACCAGGTCGTCGGCTACACCTTC
NA,TRBV2,NA,TRBJ2-1,CASRADTYNEQFF,TGTGCCAGCAGAGCGGACACCTACAATGAGCAGTTCTTC
NA,TRBV6-1,NA,TRBJ1-6,CASTYQDKGPSPLHF,TGTGCCAGCACCTACCAGGACAAGGGTCCGTCACCCCTCCACTTT
NA,TRBV2,NA,TRBJ1-6,CASKKGGEGSPLHF,TGTGCCAGCAAAAAAGGAGGAGAGGGTTCACCCCTCCACTTT
NA,TRBV2,NA,TRBJ1-1,CASSVRGGTEAFF,TGTGCCAGCAGCGTCAGGGGAGGTACTGAAGCTTTCTTT
TRBD2,TRBV7-8,NA,TRBJ2-1,CASSRASGSIHEQFF,TGTGCCAGCAGCCGGGCGAGCGGGAGTATCCATGAGCAGTTCTTC
NA,TRBV6-1,NA,TRBJ2-3,CATNPGVGTDTQYF,TGTGCCACCAACCCAGGGGTCGGCACAGATACGCAGTATTTT
NA,TRBV7-2,NA,TRBJ2-1,CASSLGRRNEQFF,TGTGCCAGCAGCTTAGGGAGGCGCAATGAGCAGTTCTTC
NA,TRBV7-9,few,TRBJ1-1,CASSLGMVGSKAFF,TGTGCCAGCAGCCTGGGTATGGTCGGTAGTAAAGCTTTCTTT
NA,TRBV6-1,NA,TRBJ2-7,CASLRSKGGYDEQYF,TGTGCCAGCTTAAGGTCGAAGGGCGGATACGACGAGCAGTACTTC
TRBD2,TRBV28,NA,TRBJ2-3,CASPPTAGGSTDTQYF,TGTGCCAGCCCCCCCACGGCGGGAGGGAGCACAGATACGCAGTATTTT
NA,TRBV14,NA,TRBJ1-2,CASSEGTRYGYTF,TGTGCCAGCAGCGAAGGGACCCGGTATGGCTACACCTTC
TRBD1,TRBV7-9,NA,TRBJ1-1,CASSSWDRENTEAFF,TGTGCCAGCAGCTCGTGGGACAGGGAGAACACTGAAGCTTTCTTT
NA,TRBV6-1,NA,TRBJ2-7,CASSEAGGVRYEQYF,TGTGCCAGCAGTGAAGCTGGAGGTGTTAGGTACGAGCAGTACTTC
NA,TRBV7-2,NA,TRBJ1-5,CASSVTGSGSGGIPQHF,TGTGCCAGCAGCGTGACAGGCTCCGGGTCCGGCGGGATTCCCCAGCATTTT
NA,TRBV5-5,NA,TRBJ1-6,CASSLAAEGGSPLHF,TGTGCCAGCAGCTTGGCGGCGGAGGGCGGCTCACCCCTCCACTTT
NA,TRBV5-1,NA,TRBJ1-1,CASSLEGTRAFF,TGCGCCAGCAGCTTGGAAGGGACTCGGGCTTTCTTT
NA,TRBV29-1,once,TRBJ2-7,CSAWTGSYEQYF,TGCAGCGCTTGGACCGGAAGCTACGAGCAGTACTTC
NA,TRBV4-1,NA,TRBJ1-2,CASSPPGAGYGYTF,TGCGCCAGCAGCCCCCCCGGGGCTGGCTATGGCTACACCTTC
NA,TRBV28,NA,TRBJ1-2,CASSQTDYGYTF,TGTGCCAGCAGTCAAACGGATTATGGCTACACCTTC
NA,TRBV29-1,NA,TRBJ2-3,CSVVPQGFSTDTQYF,TGCAGCGTTGTTCCCCAGGGCTTCAGCACAGATACGCAGTATTTT
NA,TRBV10-1,NA,TRBJ2-7,CASSEPGGYEQYF,TGCGCCAGCAGTGAGCCCGGGGGCTACGAGCAGTACTTC
TRBD2,TRBV6-1,once,TRBJ2-5,CASSGLAGGQETQYF,TGTGCCAGCAGTGGACTAGCGGGGGGGCAAGAGACCCAGTACTTC
TRBD1,TRBV5-6,once,TRBJ2-5,CASSRQGSSETQYF,TGTGCCAGCAGCCGACAGGGTTCGTCGGAGACCCAGTACTTC
TRBD2,TRBV30,NA,TRBJ2-7,CAWSGTGTRGYEQYF,TGTGCCTGGAGTGGGACCGGGACTAGGGGTTACGAGCAGTACTTC
TRBD1,TRBV30,NA,TRBJ1-5,CAWSAQGGNQPQHF,TGTGCCTGGAGTGCCCAGGGGGGCAATCAGCCCCAGCATTTT